This TCR beta chain was recovered during a study of blood T cell repertoires in COVID-19 (dated by TCRdb to 2019 to 2021). Concerning the study at large: Samples from collaborators originated in the United States, Italy and Spain and spanned both the acute and convalescent phases of COVID-19. Deeply sampled blood TCRbeta repertoires from subjects exposed to, actively infected with, or recovered from COVID-19 were included in the dataset. The repertoires were released in a freely available public database meant as a resource for research on the immune response to SARS-CoV-2. Nearly every sample came with metadata listing a de-identified subject ID, COVID-19 status, age in years and sex. The material from the prospective study consisted of cDNA or gDNA derived from T cells, B-cell-depleted T cells, or PBMCs. Where available, HLA class I and class II types were obtained from metadata supplied by the sample provider rather than from assay-based typing. The samples were drawn from two sources: the first 160 participants of the ongoing ImmuneRACE study, and 1,000 to 1,500 subjects contributed by 6 global collaborators. The study at large found these results: The amount of clinical and demographic metadata varied by source and participant and was provided uncurated.

Enrolling through a virtual design, the prospective study's participants ranged in age from roughly 18 to 89 years and lived across roughly 24 United States geographic areas. In the prospective study, cohorts were assigned on the basis of participant-reported clinical history obtained from a screening survey and a study questionnaire. For ImmuneRACE Cohort 3, a participant was defined as recovered based on two consecutive negative NP/OP PCR tests, clearance by a healthcare professional, or resolution of symptoms. Mobile phlebotomists in the prospective study collected whole blood, serum and a nasopharyngeal or oropharyngeal swab from every participant. Additional blood draws and questionnaires over an approximately 2-month period could optionally be provided by prospective study participants. Blood samples from the prospective study were shipped frozen or at room temperature prior to DNA extraction.

The CDR3 numbers 14 residues from cysteine through phenylalanine. Only CDR3 DNA is held: 42 bases, read in frame from base 1. The germline V gene gives CDR1 as MNHEY and CDR2 as SVGAGI. V is cut back by 6 bases and J by 5 bases, with 8 bases in the junction unmatched. To note about this clone: This receptor's antigen is unknown. One base away there is no much larger clone; base qualities are not given.

The immunoSEQ Assay, a bias-controlled multiplex PCR, was used to amplify TCRbeta CDR3 regions from genomic DNA. The authors' analysis ran thus. The number of nucleated cells in each sample was estimated from the amplification of reference gene primers within the assay. To quantify the absolute abundance of each unique TCRbeta CDR3 rearrangement, sequence reads were collapsed and filtered. Productive Simpson clonality was computed per sample as the square root of Simpson's diversity index over productive rearrangements. The table comes from immuneACCESS by way of TCRdb, which keeps in-frame sequences with V and J called. Part of the clones is missing from these tables; in studies checked, under half for an unresolved V gene and the rest for unknown reasons. D and trimming come from the DNA, and the V and J calls and clone size come from that table. Recorded for this sample are roughly 400,000 clones; about 90% of them occurred a single time. Clones ranked in the top ten supply about 0.6% of the sample.

The chain was built from TRBV6-5 and TRBJ1-1; 8 bases in the middle match TRBD1. The sample comprised PBMCs or T cells enriched from blood (not recorded which). The TCR comes from a man between 18 and 35 years old who had recovered from COVID-19. Read as DNA, the sequence is TGTGCCAGCAGCTTCGGACAGGGCGGGACTGAAGCTTTCTTT. The resulting protein is CASSFGQGGTEAFF.